The 4 T cell receptor beta chains given below trace back to one sample, sequenced in a study of metastatic and nonmetastatic thyroid tumors. MiXCR was used by TCRdb to re-call the PCR reads. Of roughly 25,000 clones in the sample, approximately 13% were seen once. Ahead of thyroid surgery, no patient had received treatment of any kind. Sequences were obtained from blood. These receptors all come from a female donor with papillary thyroid cancer or a benign thyroid nodule (not recorded which). Some clones in this sample may be carry-over from other donors' samples.

This chain joins TRBV20-1 and TRBJ2-3, with D possibly matching TRBD1 (6 bases). V lost 3 bases to trimming and J lost 6 bases, with 19 bases between them. There are 15 residues in the CDR3. Germline V gene data show CDR1 as DFQATT and CDR2 as SNEGSKA (reference sequence). The CDR3 DNA is TGCAGTGCTAGTTTTCAGGCAGGGGAAGGGGATACGCAGTATTTT. Its protein product is CSASFQAGEGDTQYF.

This clone has at least ten counts. The chain uses TRBV6-1 and TRBJ2-1, with TRBD1 matching over 7 bases. J gave up 0 bases and V 5 bases, and 7 bases lay outside the gene matches. The CDR3 extends over 16 amino acids. Looked up from germline, CDR1 is MNHNS and CDR2 is SASEGT. The CDR3 is CASSTTGTDSYNEQFF. The CDR3 nucleotides are TGTGCCAGCAGTACGACCGGGACAGACTCCTACAATGAGCAGTTCTTC.

The V call is TRBV2, the J call TRBJ2-2; no firm D call. Germline V gives CDR1 SNHLY, CDR2 FYNNEI. CDR3 size: 13 residues. Trimming left V 3 bases short and J 8 bases short, with 10 bases between. The CDR3 protein is CASSEVLEGELFF. The DNA for the CDR3 is TGTGCCAGCAGTGAGGTGCTGGAAGGGGAGCTGTTTTTT.

The genes are TRBV6-1 and TRBJ2-1; a possible D gene is TRBD2 (5 bases). Germline CDR1 reads MNHNS; CDR2 reads SASEGT. V was trimmed by 6 bases and J by 9 bases, leaving 24 bases between them. CDR3 size: 16 residues. The CDR3 protein is CASSPIAHKRSGEQFF. The CDR3 DNA is TGTGCCAGCAGCCCTATAGCGCACAAACGATCGGGTGAGCAGTTCTTC.